These T cell receptor beta chains were read from a single sample in a study of blood T cell repertoires in COVID-19. Sequencing used immunoSEQ multiplex PCR; TCRdb keeps in-frame clones, though not all of them. The sample has about 39,000 clones, approximately 89% seen once. Sequenced material: peripheral blood. All receptors derive from a man in his 60s with acute or convalescent COVID-19. CDR3s include the opening cysteine and the closing phenylalanine or tryptophan. A D gene is named only where the DNA matches it firmly. The size field is filled for only some rows; it gives once, few, many or a size class.

d_gene: TRBD2
j_gene: TRBJ2-3
abundance: .
v_gene: TRBV7-2
CDR3nt: TGTGCCAGCAGCTTAGACCTAGCGGGGGGGCCAGATACGCAGTATTTT
CDR3aa: CASSLDLAGGPDTQYF

d_gene: TRBD1
j_gene: TRBJ2-3
abundance: .
v_gene: TRBV6-2/TRBV6-3
CDR3nt: TGTGCCAGCAGTTGGGATCCGGGACAGGTCACAGATACGCAGTATTTT
CDR3aa: CASSWDPGQVTDTQYF

d_gene: .
j_gene: TRBJ1-2
abundance: once
v_gene: TRBV25-1
CDR3nt: TGTGCCAGCAGTGAATGGGGGGGGCCGTCCGGTGGATATGGCTACACCTTC
CDR3aa: CASSEWGGPSGGYGYTF

d_gene: TRBD2
j_gene: TRBJ2-7
abundance: few
v_gene: TRBV11-2
CDR3nt: TGTGCCAGCAGCTCCACTAGCGGGGGGTGGGAGCAGTACTTC
CDR3aa: CASSSTSGGWEQYF

d_gene: .
j_gene: TRBJ1-2
abundance: .
v_gene: TRBV2
CDR3nt: TGTGCCAGCAGTCCAAATGGAGGGGAGACGGAAGGCTACACCTTC
CDR3aa: CASSPNGGETEGYTF

d_gene: .
j_gene: TRBJ2-5
abundance: few
v_gene: TRBV3-1/TRBV3-2
CDR3nt: TGTGCCAGCAGCCCCGGAGACCAGGGGACCCAGTACTTC
CDR3aa: CASSPGDQGTQYF

d_gene: .
j_gene: TRBJ2-2
abundance: .
v_gene: TRBV24-1
CDR3nt: TGTGCCACCAGTGATTTACAGGCCACCACCGGGGAGCTGTTTTTT
CDR3aa: CATSDLQATTGELFF

d_gene: .
j_gene: TRBJ2-7
abundance: .
v_gene: TRBV6-5
CDR3nt: TGTGCCAGCAGTAGAGACAGATCCTACGAGCAGTACTTC
CDR3aa: CASSRDRSYEQYF

d_gene: .
j_gene: TRBJ2-7
abundance: .
v_gene: TRBV28
CDR3nt: TGTGCCAGCAGGGGGGACACCTTCGGCGAGCAGTACTTC
CDR3aa: CASRGDTFGEQYF

d_gene: .
j_gene: TRBJ1-2
abundance: .
v_gene: TRBV6-2/TRBV6-3
CDR3nt: TGTGCCAGCACCCCGGGGGAGGGGATGGATGGCTACACCTTC
CDR3aa: CASTPGEGMDGYTF

d_gene: .
j_gene: TRBJ1-1
abundance: .
v_gene: TRBV28
CDR3nt: TGTGCCAGCAGCCCGGGGGGCGCAGGGGTAACTGAAGCTTTCTTT
CDR3aa: CASSPGGAGVTEAFF

d_gene: TRBD2
j_gene: TRBJ2-1
abundance: .
v_gene: TRBV19
CDR3nt: TGTGCCAGTAGTATAAGACAGGGAGGAGCGGGAGGAGGGGAGCAGTTCTTC
CDR3aa: CASSIRQGGAGGGEQFF

d_gene: .
j_gene: TRBJ1-1
abundance: .
v_gene: TRBV30
CDR3nt: TGTGCCTGGAGAAGACAGCCTAACACTGAAGCTTTCTTT
CDR3aa: CAWRRQPNTEAFF

d_gene: TRBD1
j_gene: TRBJ2-7
abundance: .
v_gene: TRBV7-2
CDR3nt: TGTGCCAGCAGCTTAGAGACAGGGGGCCTCTACGAGCAGTACTTC
CDR3aa: CASSLETGGLYEQYF

d_gene: .
j_gene: TRBJ2-7
abundance: .
v_gene: TRBV9
CDR3nt: TGTGCCAGCAGCGCCCCGGGGGACTACGAGCAGTACTTC
CDR3aa: CASSAPGDYEQYF

d_gene: .
j_gene: TRBJ2-1
abundance: .
v_gene: TRBV28
CDR3nt: TGTGCCAGCACCAACCCCCAAAACCCTAGATTCAATGAGCAGTTCTTC
CDR3aa: CASTNPQNPRFNEQFF

d_gene: TRBD2
j_gene: TRBJ2-1
abundance: .
v_gene: TRBV6-5
CDR3nt: TGTGCCAGCAGTAAGCGGGAGGGATACAATGAGCAGTTCTTC
CDR3aa: CASSKREGYNEQFF

d_gene: TRBD2
j_gene: TRBJ2-1
abundance: .
v_gene: TRBV30
CDR3nt: TGTGCCTGGAGGGCCGGGCGGGGGACTGGGAGTGAGCAGTTCTTC
CDR3aa: CAWRAGRGTGSEQFF

d_gene: .
j_gene: TRBJ2-4
abundance: .
v_gene: TRBV28
CDR3nt: TGTGCCAGCAGTTCCGGGACCAAAAACATTCAGTACTTC
CDR3aa: CASSSGTKNIQYF

d_gene: .
j_gene: TRBJ2-3
abundance: .
v_gene: TRBV6-2/TRBV6-3
CDR3nt: TGTGCCAGCAGTTACTCCCGGGATACGCAGTATTTT
CDR3aa: CASSYSRDTQYF

d_gene: .
j_gene: TRBJ1-4
abundance: once
v_gene: TRBV27
CDR3nt: TGTGCCAGCAGAAGAGGGCTTAAGGAAAAACTGTTTTTT
CDR3aa: CASRRGLKEKLFF

d_gene: .
j_gene: TRBJ1-5
abundance: .
v_gene: TRBV6-6
CDR3nt: TGTGCCAGCAGGAGGGGCAATCAGCCCCAGCATTTT
CDR3aa: CASRRGNQPQHF

d_gene: TRBD1
j_gene: TRBJ1-2
abundance: .
v_gene: TRBV28
CDR3nt: TGTGCCAGCAGTCCACGGGGGGGACAGGGAGACGGCTACACCTTC
CDR3aa: CASSPRGGQGDGYTF

d_gene: .
j_gene: TRBJ2-7
abundance: few
v_gene: TRBV9
CDR3nt: TGTGCCAGCAGCGTAGCGGGGTCGGGCGGCTTCGGCGAGCAGTACTTC
CDR3aa: CASSVAGSGGFGEQYF

d_gene: TRBD1
j_gene: TRBJ1-1
abundance: few
v_gene: TRBV28
CDR3nt: TGTGCCAGCATCGGACAGGGCGGATGGGCTTTCTTT
CDR3aa: CASIGQGGWAFF

d_gene: .
j_gene: TRBJ1-4
abundance: .
v_gene: TRBV6-1
CDR3nt: TGTGCCAGCAGTGAGCTGGGGGGGACTAATGAAAAACTGTTTTTT
CDR3aa: CASSELGGTNEKLFF

d_gene: .
j_gene: TRBJ2-2
abundance: .
v_gene: TRBV6-5
CDR3nt: TGTGCCAGCTTACGGGCGAACACCGGGGAGCTGTTTTTT
CDR3aa: CASLRANTGELFF

d_gene: TRBD1
j_gene: TRBJ2-6
abundance: .
v_gene: TRBV5-1
CDR3nt: TGCGCCAGCAGCACCCGGACAGGGGGGAACTCTGGGGCCAACGTCCTGACTTTC
CDR3aa: CASSTRTGGNSGANVLTF

d_gene: .
j_gene: TRBJ1-1
abundance: .
v_gene: TRBV27
CDR3nt: TGTGCCAGCAGTTTTCCGGGCAGGGGTGAAGCTTTCTTT
CDR3aa: CASSFPGRGEAFF

d_gene: .
j_gene: TRBJ2-5
abundance: .
v_gene: TRBV11-2
CDR3nt: TGTGCCAGCAGCTTTGGGGAGCAAGAGACCCAGTACTTC
CDR3aa: CASSFGEQETQYF

d_gene: TRBD1
j_gene: TRBJ2-4
abundance: once
v_gene: TRBV30
CDR3nt: TGTGCCTGCTCAGGGGGAAGGAACATTCAGTACTTC
CDR3aa: CACSGGRNIQYF

d_gene: TRBD2
j_gene: TRBJ2-1
abundance: .
v_gene: TRBV6-2/TRBV6-3
CDR3nt: TGTGCCAGCAGTTACTACCGGGGCAGACGGGTAGCGGGAGATAGGGATGAGCAGTTCTTC
CDR3aa: CASSYYRGRRVAGDRDEQFF

d_gene: .
j_gene: TRBJ1-2
abundance: .
v_gene: TRBV7-2
CDR3nt: TGTGCCAGCACCCCCCCCTCGGCGGGTAACTATGGCTACACCTTC
CDR3aa: CASTPPSAGNYGYTF

d_gene: TRBD2
j_gene: TRBJ2-2
abundance: .
v_gene: TRBV5-4
CDR3nt: TGTGCCAGCAGCTTGGCCGCGTCGGGGGGGCGTGGGGAGCTGTTTTTT
CDR3aa: CASSLAASGGRGELFF

d_gene: TRBD1
j_gene: TRBJ2-7
abundance: .
v_gene: TRBV28
CDR3nt: TGTGCCAGCCAACAGGGGTGGGACGCCTACGAGCAGTACTTC
CDR3aa: CASQQGWDAYEQYF

d_gene: .
j_gene: TRBJ1-4
abundance: .
v_gene: TRBV28
CDR3nt: TGTGCCAGCAGCCCTGACAGTTTGTGGCTTAATGAAAAACTGTTTTTT
CDR3aa: CASSPDSLWLNEKLFF

d_gene: .
j_gene: TRBJ1-1
abundance: .
v_gene: TRBV2
CDR3nt: TGTGCCAGCAGTGTGGCCCTTAACACTGAAGCTTTCTTT
CDR3aa: CASSVALNTEAFF

d_gene: .
j_gene: TRBJ1-3
abundance: .
v_gene: TRBV30
CDR3nt: TGTGCCTGGAGTCCACCAACAGGGTGGCTTTCGAACACCATATATTTT
CDR3aa: CAWSPPTGWLSNTIYF

d_gene: TRBD1
j_gene: TRBJ2-1
abundance: .
v_gene: TRBV5-1
CDR3nt: TGCGCCAGCAGCTTGGTACCCGGGACAGGGACTTACAATGAGCAGTTCTTC
CDR3aa: CASSLVPGTGTYNEQFF

d_gene: .
j_gene: TRBJ1-1
abundance: few
v_gene: TRBV9
CDR3nt: TGTGCCAGCGGTCTTCCAGGCAAGAACACTGAAGCTTTCTTT
CDR3aa: CASGLPGKNTEAFF

d_gene: .
j_gene: TRBJ1-5
abundance: .
v_gene: TRBV19
CDR3nt: TGTGCCAGTAGACAAACAAATCAGCCCCAGCATTTT
CDR3aa: CASRQTNQPQHF

d_gene: .
j_gene: TRBJ2-2
abundance: .
v_gene: TRBV19
CDR3nt: TGTGCCAGTAGGCCTGGGGCCGGCGGGGAGCTGTTTTTT
CDR3aa: CASRPGAGGELFF